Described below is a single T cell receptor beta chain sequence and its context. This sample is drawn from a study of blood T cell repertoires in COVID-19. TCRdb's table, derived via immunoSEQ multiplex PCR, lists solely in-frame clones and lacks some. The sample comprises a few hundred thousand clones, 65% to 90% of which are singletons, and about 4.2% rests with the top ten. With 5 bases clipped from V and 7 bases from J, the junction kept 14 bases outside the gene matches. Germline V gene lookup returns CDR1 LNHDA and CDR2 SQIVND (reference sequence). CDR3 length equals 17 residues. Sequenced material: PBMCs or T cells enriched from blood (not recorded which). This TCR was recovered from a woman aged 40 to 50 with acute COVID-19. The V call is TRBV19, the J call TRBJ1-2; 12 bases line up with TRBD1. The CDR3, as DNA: TGTGCCAGTAGTTTCACCGGGACAGGGGGCAGTTTGGGTGGCTACACCTTC. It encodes CASSFTGTGGSLGGYTF.